This note documents a single TCR beta chain sequence. The antigen remains undetermined. This entry is derived from a study of T cell responses to AZD1222 COVID-19 vaccine. Study as a whole: Second-dose schedules of about 4 or about 12 weeks were combined.

Generated by immunoSEQ multiplex PCR, the TCRdb table keeps only in-frame clones and is missing some. The sample holds 140,000 to 150,000 clones, just over 90% seen once. The V gene's germline CDR1 is MNHEY and CDR2 SVGAGI. V lost 6 bases and J 4 bases, leaving 18 bases between the germline ends. This CDR3 comprises 15 residues. Study-wide results and caveats: Repertoires in all cases were sampled only once the peak T cell response had passed.

V gene TRBV6-5 combines with J gene TRBJ1-1; D not certain. The material sequenced was peripheral blood, taken on day 0 of AZD1222 vaccination. The TCR comes from an adult in good health. Here the CDR3 DNA reads TGTGCCAGCAGGAGGAGGGTAGGGTGGGGCACTGAAGCTTTCTTT. Translating gives CASRRRVGWGTEAFF.